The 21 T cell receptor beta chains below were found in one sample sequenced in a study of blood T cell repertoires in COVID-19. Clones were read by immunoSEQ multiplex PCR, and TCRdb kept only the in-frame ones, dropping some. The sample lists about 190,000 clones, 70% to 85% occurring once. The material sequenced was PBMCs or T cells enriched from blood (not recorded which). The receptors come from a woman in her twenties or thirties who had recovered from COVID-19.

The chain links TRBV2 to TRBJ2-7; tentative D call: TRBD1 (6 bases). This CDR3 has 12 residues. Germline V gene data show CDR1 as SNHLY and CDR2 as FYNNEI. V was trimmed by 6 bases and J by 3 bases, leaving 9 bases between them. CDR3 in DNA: TGTGCCAGCAGCCTACAGGGCTACGAGCAGTACTTC. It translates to CASSLQGYEQYF.

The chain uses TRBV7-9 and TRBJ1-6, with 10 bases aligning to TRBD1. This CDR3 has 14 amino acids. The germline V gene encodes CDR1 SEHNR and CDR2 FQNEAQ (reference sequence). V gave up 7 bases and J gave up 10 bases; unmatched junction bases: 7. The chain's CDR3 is CASTYGTGESPLHF. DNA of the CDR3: TGTGCCAGCACCTACGGGACAGGGGAATCACCCCTCCACTTT.

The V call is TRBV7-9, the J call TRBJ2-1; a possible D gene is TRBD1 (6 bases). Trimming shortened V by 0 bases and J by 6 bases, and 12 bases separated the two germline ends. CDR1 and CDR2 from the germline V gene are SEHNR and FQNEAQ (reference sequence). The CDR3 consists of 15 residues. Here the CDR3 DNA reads TGTGCCAGCAGCTTAGCGCAGGGGCGCGTCAATGAGCAGTTCTTC. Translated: CASSLAQGRVNEQFF. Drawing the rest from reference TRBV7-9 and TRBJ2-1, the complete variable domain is DTGVSQNPRHKITKRGQNVTFRCDPISEHNRLYWYRQTLGQGPEFLTYFQNEAQLEKSRLLSDRFSAERPKGSFSTLEIQRTEQGDSAMYLCASSLAQGRVNEQFFGPGTRLTVL.

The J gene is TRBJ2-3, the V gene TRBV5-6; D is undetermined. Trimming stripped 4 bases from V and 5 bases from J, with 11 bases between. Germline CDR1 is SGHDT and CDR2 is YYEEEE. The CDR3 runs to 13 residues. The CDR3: CASSPGRGDTQYF. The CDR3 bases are TGTGCCAGCAGCCCTGGCAGAGGAGATACGCAGTATTTT.

The CDR3 DNA reads as TGTGCCAGCAGCCCCAGGACAGGGTTACCACCAGATACGCAGTATTTT. Its translation is CASSPRTGLPPDTQYF. This sequence joins TRBV7-2 and TRBJ2-3, with 8 bases that match TRBD1. V shed 5 bases, J shed 4 bases, and the junction held 11 bases outside the gene matches. This CDR3 has 16 amino acids. CDR1 SGHTA and CDR2 FQGNSA come from the germline V gene. The full variable domain, rest sourced from reference TRBV7-2 and TRBJ2-3, is GAGVSQSPSNKVTEKGKDVELRCDPISGHTALYWYRQSLGQGLEFLIYFQGNSAPDKSGLPSDRFSAERTGGSVSTLTIQRTQQEDSAVYLCASSPRTGLPPDTQYFGPGTRLTVL.

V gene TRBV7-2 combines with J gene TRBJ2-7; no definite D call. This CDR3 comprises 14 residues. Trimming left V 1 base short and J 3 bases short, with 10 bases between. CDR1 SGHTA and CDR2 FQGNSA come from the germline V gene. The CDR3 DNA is TGTGCCAGCAGCTTAGGGTGGGCGAACTACGAGCAGTACTTC. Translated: CASSLGWANYEQYF. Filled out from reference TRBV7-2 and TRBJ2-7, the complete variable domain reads GAGVSQSPSNKVTEKGKDVELRCDPISGHTALYWYRQSLGQGLEFLIYFQGNSAPDKSGLPSDRFSAERTGGSVSTLTIQRTQQEDSAVYLCASSLGWANYEQYFGPGTRLTVT.

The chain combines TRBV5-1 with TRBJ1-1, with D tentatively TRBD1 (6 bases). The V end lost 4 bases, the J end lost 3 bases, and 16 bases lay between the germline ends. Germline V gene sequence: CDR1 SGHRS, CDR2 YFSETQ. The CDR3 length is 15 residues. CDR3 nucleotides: TGCGCCAGCAGCCCAAGACAGGCAGGAGACACTGAAGCTTTCTTT. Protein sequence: CASSPRQAGDTEAFF.

The CDR3 DNA is TGCGCCAGCAGCTATGGACAGGGGGCGAATCAGCCCCAGCATTTT. Protein sequence: CASSYGQGANQPQHF. V is TRBV5-1 and J is TRBJ1-5; 11 bases align to TRBD1. The V and J ends lost 3 bases and 4 bases, in that order; junction bases with no gene match: 3. CDR3 length equals 15 residues. Germline V gene lookup returns CDR1 SGHRS and CDR2 YFSETQ. Variable domain in full (rest from reference TRBV5-1 and TRBJ1-5): KAGVTQTPRYLIKTRGQQVTLSCSPISGHRSVSWYQQTPGQGLQFLFEYFSETQRNKGNFPGRFSGRQFSNSRSEMNVSTLELGDSALYLCASSYGQGANQPQHFGDGTRLSIL.

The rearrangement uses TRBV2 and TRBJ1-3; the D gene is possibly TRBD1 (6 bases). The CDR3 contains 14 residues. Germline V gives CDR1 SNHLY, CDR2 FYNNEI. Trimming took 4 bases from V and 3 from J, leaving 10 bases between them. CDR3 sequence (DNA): TGTGCCAGCAGTGCGAGGGGGATTGGAAACACCATATATTTT. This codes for CASSARGIGNTIYF.

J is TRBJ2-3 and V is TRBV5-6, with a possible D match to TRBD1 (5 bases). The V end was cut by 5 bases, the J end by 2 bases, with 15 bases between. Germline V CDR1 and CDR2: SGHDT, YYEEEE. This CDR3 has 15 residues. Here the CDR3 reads CASRSSLGLTDTQYF. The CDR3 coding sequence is TGTGCCAGCAGATCATCCCTGGGGCTCACAGATACGCAGTATTTT.

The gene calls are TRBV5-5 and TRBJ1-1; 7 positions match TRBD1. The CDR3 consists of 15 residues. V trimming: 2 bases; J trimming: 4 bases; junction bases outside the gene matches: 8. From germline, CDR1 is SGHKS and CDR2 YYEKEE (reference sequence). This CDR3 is CASSFDGRGFTEAFF. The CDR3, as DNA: TGTGCCAGCAGCTTTGATGGCAGGGGGTTCACTGAAGCTTTCTTT.

CDR3 region: CASSPGGTIKNEQFF. The CDR3 DNA follows: TGTGCCAGCAGCCCCGGGGGGACTATTAAAAATGAGCAGTTCTTC. The chain combines TRBV5-4 with TRBJ2-1, with 7 nucleotides matching TRBD2. The CDR3 covers 15 residues. J was trimmed by 7 bases and V by 4 bases; bases with no gene match: 11. In germline, CDR1 is SGHNT, CDR2 YYREEE (reference sequence).

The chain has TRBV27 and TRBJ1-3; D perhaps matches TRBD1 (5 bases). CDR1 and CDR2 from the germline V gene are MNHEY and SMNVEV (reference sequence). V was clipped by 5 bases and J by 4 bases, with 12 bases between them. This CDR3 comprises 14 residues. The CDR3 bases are TGTGCCAGCAGTCCGTGGCAGGGAGGAAACACCATATATTTT. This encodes CASSPWQGGNTIYF.

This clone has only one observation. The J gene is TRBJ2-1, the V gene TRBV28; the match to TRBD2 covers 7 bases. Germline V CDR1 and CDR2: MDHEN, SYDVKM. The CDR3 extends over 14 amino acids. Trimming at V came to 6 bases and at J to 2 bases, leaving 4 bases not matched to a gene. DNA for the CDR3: TGTGCCAGCAGGGGCCGGGGGGCCTACAATGAGCAGTTCTTC. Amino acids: CASRGRGAYNEQFF.

Written as DNA, the CDR3 is TGTGCCAGCAGTGAAGGGGGCCAGCAGTACTTC. This gives the protein CASSEGGQQYF. The rearrangement uses TRBV6-1 and TRBJ2-4; a weak D match, TRBD1 (5 bases). The CDR3 is 11 residues long. Trimming took 1 base from V and 13 from J, leaving 8 bases between them. Germline CDR1 MNHNS, CDR2 SASEGT.

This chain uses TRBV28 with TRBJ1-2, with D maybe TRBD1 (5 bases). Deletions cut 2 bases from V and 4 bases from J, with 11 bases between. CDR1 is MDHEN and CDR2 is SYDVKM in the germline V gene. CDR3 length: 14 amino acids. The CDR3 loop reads CASSLQGTVYGYTF. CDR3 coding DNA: TGTGCCAGCAGTTTACAGGGAACCGTCTATGGCTACACCTTC.

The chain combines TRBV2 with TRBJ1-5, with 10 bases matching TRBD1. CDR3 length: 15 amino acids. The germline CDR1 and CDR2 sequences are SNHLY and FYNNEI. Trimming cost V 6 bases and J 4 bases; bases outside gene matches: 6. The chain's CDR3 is CASRTTGGTNQPQHF. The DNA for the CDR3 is TGTGCCAGCAGGACGACAGGGGGCACGAATCAGCCCCAGCATTTT.

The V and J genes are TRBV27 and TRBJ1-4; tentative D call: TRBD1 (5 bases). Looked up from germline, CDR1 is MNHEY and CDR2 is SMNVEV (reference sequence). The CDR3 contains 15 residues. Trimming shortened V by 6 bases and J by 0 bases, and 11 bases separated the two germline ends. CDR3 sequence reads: CASRTVFTTNEKLFF. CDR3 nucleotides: TGTGCCAGCAGGACAGTTTTCACAACTAATGAAAAACTGTTTTTT.

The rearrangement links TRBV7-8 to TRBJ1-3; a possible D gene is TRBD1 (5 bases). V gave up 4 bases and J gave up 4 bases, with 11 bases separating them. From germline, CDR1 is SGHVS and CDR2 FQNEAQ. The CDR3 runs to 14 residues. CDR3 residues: CASSWDGGGNTIYF. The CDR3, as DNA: TGTGCCAGCAGCTGGGACGGGGGGGGAAACACCATATATTTT.

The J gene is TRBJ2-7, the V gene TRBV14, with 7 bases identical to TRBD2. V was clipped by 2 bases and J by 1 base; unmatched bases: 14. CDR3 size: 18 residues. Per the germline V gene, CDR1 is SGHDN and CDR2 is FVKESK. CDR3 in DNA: TGTGCCAGCAGCCAACCCCAGGGCTGGGCTAGCGGTTCCTACGAGCAGTACTTC. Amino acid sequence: CASSQPQGWASGSYEQYF.

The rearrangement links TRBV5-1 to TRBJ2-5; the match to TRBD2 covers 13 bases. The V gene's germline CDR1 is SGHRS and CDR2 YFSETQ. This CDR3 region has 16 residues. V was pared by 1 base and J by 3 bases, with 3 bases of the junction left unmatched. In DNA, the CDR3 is TGCGCCAGCAGCTTGCCCGGACTAGCGGGGGAAGAGACCCAGTACTTC. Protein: CASSLPGLAGEETQYF.